Each of the 29 T cell receptor beta chains below was sequenced from the same sample in a study of T cells after yellow fever vaccination. TCRdb redid the calling of the 5' RACE reads with MiXCR, one entry per CDR3 protein. This sample has under 250,000 distinct CDR3 sequences; 6.9% occur once, and the top ten carry 0.65% to 0.9%. This specimen consisted of CD4+ T cells sorted from PBMCs, obtained 15 days after the yellow fever booster vaccination. These receptor sequences come from a young man who received the YFV17D yellow fever vaccine.

This clonotype appeared many times. This chain connects TRBV20-1 to TRBJ2-1; perhaps D is TRBD1 or TRBD2 (6 bases each). Trimming took off 3 bases at V and 4 bases at J, with 10 bases between the two ends. This CDR3 contains 13 residues. Germline loops: CDR1 DFQATT, CDR2 SNEGSKA (reference sequence). CDR3 nucleotide sequence: TGCAGTGCTAGGCGGGACATTTACAATGAGCAGTTCTTC. Its translation: CSARRDIYNEQFF.

This clonotype was counted between two and nine times. The chain uses TRBV15 and TRBJ2-7; D is uncertain. Looked up from germline, CDR1 is LNHNV and CDR2 is YYDKDF (reference sequence). The V end was cut by 0 bases, the J end by 5 bases, with 11 bases between. The CDR3 is made up of 14 amino acids. Here the CDR3 DNA reads TGTGCCACCAGCAGAGAGATGGGTCTAGACGAGCAGTACTTC. Protein: CATSREMGLDEQYF.

This chain connects TRBV29-1 to TRBJ1-1, with D hard to call. The germline V gene encodes CDR1 SQVTM and CDR2 ANQGSEA. CDR3 length equals 13 residues. Trimming took 6 bases from V and 0 from J, leaving 11 bases between them. The CDR3 nucleotides are TGCAGCGTGGTCGGACGGTTGAACACTGAAGCTTTCTTT. Translating it yields CSVVGRLNTEAFF.

There are a few counts of this clonotype. V gene TRBV6-2 or TRBV6-3 combines with J gene TRBJ1-1; 7 bases fit TRBD1. Trimming removed 6 bases from V and 4 bases from J; junction bases left unmatched: 14. The CDR3 has 16 amino acids. Germline loops: CDR1 MNHEY, CDR2 SVGEGT. CDR3 DNA: TGTGCCAGCAGCGCTACTGGAAGGGGGCAGGGCACTGAAGCTTTCTTT. Its translation is CASSATGRGQGTEAFF.

This clonotype was observed a single time. The chain is built from TRBV14 and TRBJ2-5; TRBD1 might be the D (5 bases). Germline CDR1 reads SGHDN; CDR2 reads FVKESK. V dropped 3 bases and J dropped 2 bases, with 10 bases sitting between them. The CDR3 spans 14 residues. The CDR3 nucleotides read TGTGCCAGCAGCCAGCTGACAGTACAAGAGACCCAGTACTTC. As protein: CASSQLTVQETQYF.

This clonotype appeared many times. The chain couples TRBV6-1 to TRBJ2-5; D tentatively reads TRBD1 or TRBD2 (7 bases each). The germline V and J ends were trimmed by 2 bases and 5 bases, with 9 bases remaining between them. This CDR3 is built from 13 residues. Germline CDR1 MNHNS, CDR2 SASEGT. This CDR3 is CASSEQGGETQYF. The CDR3 DNA follows: TGTGCCAGCAGTGAACAGGGGGGGGAGACCCAGTACTTC.

There are many counts of this clonotype. The chain uses TRBV20-1 and TRBJ2-1; 10 bases line up with TRBD2. The length of the CDR3 is 15 residues. Germline V gives CDR1 DFQATT, CDR2 SNEGSKA (reference sequence). J was trimmed by 3 bases and V by 4 bases; bases with no gene match: 6. The CDR3 is CSANKREGLYNEQFF. The CDR3 DNA sequence: TGCAGTGCTAACAAGCGGGAGGGCCTCTACAATGAGCAGTTCTTC.

The CDR3 loop reads CASSPLQGGGEQFF. The CDR3 coding sequence is TGTGCCAGCAGTCCTCTACAGGGGGGCGGAGAGCAGTTCTTC. V gene TRBV6-1 combines with J gene TRBJ2-1; 8 bases agree with TRBD1. From germline, CDR1 is MNHNS and CDR2 SASEGT. Losses at the gene ends were 5 bases for V and 10 bases for J; bases not matched to a gene: 10. This CDR3 comprises 14 residues.

This clonotype was seen many times. The chain employs TRBV18 and TRBJ1-5; possible D gene TRBD1, 6 bases. CDR1 and CDR2 (germline): KGHSH, LQKENI. Trimming removed 4 bases at V and 1 base at J, with 11 bases between. The CDR3 spans 15 residues. In nucleotides, the CDR3 is TGTGCCAGCTCACAACAGGGAAAGAGCAATCAGCCCCAGCATTTT. It codes for CASSQQGKSNQPQHF.

This clonotype was detected only a few times. The chain combines TRBV24-1 with TRBJ2-1, with a possible D match to TRBD2 (5 bases). Per the germline V gene, CDR1 is KGHDR and CDR2 is SFDVKD. V was shortened by 6 bases and J by 2 bases, with 13 bases between the two germline ends. The CDR3 totals 15 residues. CDR3 sequence (DNA): TGTGCCACCAGTAGCCGGGATTCAACCTACAATGAGCAGTTCTTC. It specifies CATSSRDSTYNEQFF.

In its sample, this clonotype was seen a few times. The genes are TRBV14 and TRBJ1-1; D is perhaps TRBD1 (5 bases). The CDR3 contains 13 residues. The ends were cut back, 7 bases at V and 0 bases at J, with 9 bases in the middle. The V gene's germline CDR1 is SGHDN and CDR2 FVKESK. CDR3 in amino acids: CASTWGMNTEAFF. In nucleotides, the CDR3 is TGTGCCAGCACTTGGGGCATGAACACTGAAGCTTTCTTT.

This clonotype was found a few times. This chain links TRBV28 with TRBJ2-3; 8 nucleotides line up with TRBD1. Germline CDR1 MDHEN, CDR2 SYDVKM. The CDR3 consists of 15 residues. V trimming: 1 base; J trimming: 2 bases; junction bases outside the gene matches: 2. The CDR3 DNA follows: TGTGCCAGCAGTTTATTGGGACAGGCCACAGATACGCAGTATTTT. Translated: CASSLLGQATDTQYF. The variable domain in full, completed from reference TRBV28 and TRBJ2-3, reads DVKVTQSSRYLVKRTGEKVFLECVQDMDHENMFWYRQDPGLGLRLIYFSYDVKMKEKGDIPEGYSVSREKKERFSLILESASTNQTSMYLCASSLLGQATDTQYFGPGTRLTVL.

Notes on this clonotype: This may arise from a read error, as a much more abundant clone is one base away. CDR3 loop: CSAPSGALDTQYF. In DNA, the CDR3 is TGCAGCGCGCCATCAGGGGCGCTAGATACGCAGTATTTT. The rearrangement links TRBV29-1 to TRBJ2-3, with D possibly being TRBD1 (6 bases). Germline V gene data show CDR1 as SQVTM and CDR2 as ANQGSEA. The CDR3 is made up of 13 amino acids. Deletions cut 7 bases from V and 5 bases from J, with 16 bases between.

This clonotype was detected a few times. The V call is TRBV7-2, the J call TRBJ2-2; D call uncertain. CDR1 SGHTA and CDR2 FQGNSA come from the germline V gene. The length of the CDR3 is 14 residues. The V gene lost 2 bases and the J gene lost 6 bases, with 10 bases spanning the gap. CDR3 DNA: TGTGCCAGCAGCTTAATGTCCGTCTCCGGGGAGCTGTTTTTT. Protein product: CASSLMSVSGELFF.

This clonotype has at least ten counts. The rearrangement links TRBV6-2 or TRBV6-3 to TRBJ2-1; 13 bases agree with TRBD2. The V segment lost 4 bases and the J segment 8 bases; nucleotides outside the gene matches: 5. This CDR3 spans 15 amino acids. CDR1 is MNHEY and CDR2 is SVGEGT in the germline V gene. For the CDR3, the DNA is TGTGCCAGCAGTTCCACTAGCGGGAGGGCCGATGAGCAGTTCTTC. Amino acids: CASSSTSGRADEQFF.

V and J are TRBV7-2 and TRBJ1-5; D remains ambiguous. This CDR3 has 13 amino acids. V was trimmed by 3 bases and J by 7 bases, leaving 10 bases between them. Germline CDR1 SGHTA, CDR2 FQGNSA. CDR3 DNA: TGTGCCAGCAGCTTCAGCTTTAGGCAGCCCCAGCATTTT. It specifies CASSFSFRQPQHF.

The table lists this clonotype with many counts. The V and J genes are TRBV20-1 and TRBJ1-1; D is ambiguous. Germline V gene data show CDR1 as DFQATT and CDR2 as SNEGSKA (reference sequence). Trimming removed 1 base from V and 1 base from J, with 7 bases in between. CDR3 length: 13 residues. The CDR3 DNA follows: TGCAGTGCTAGAGTATACGGGAACACTGAAGCTTTCTTT. Amino acid sequence: CSARVYGNTEAFF.

This clonotype was counted between two and nine times. The chain links TRBV20-1 to TRBJ1-5; TRBD1 matches 8 bases. CDR1 DFQATT and CDR2 SNEGSKA come from the germline V gene (reference sequence). This CDR3 region has 14 residues. J lost 6 bases, V lost 2 bases, and 6 bases had no gene match. For the CDR3, the DNA is TGCAGTGCTAGACGAGGACAGGGCACTCAGCCCCAGCATTTT. It translates to CSARRGQGTQPQHF.

This clonotype was counted at least ten times. The rearrangement joins TRBV7-6 to TRBJ2-5; TRBD1 is a possible D gene (6 bases). Trimming cost V 7 bases and J 4 bases, with 10 bases left between them. CDR3 length equals 12 residues. Germline V gene lookup returns CDR1 SGHVS and CDR2 FNYEAQ. CDR3 residues: CASNRVGETQYF. The CDR3 bases are TGTGCCAGCAACAGGGTCGGAGAGACCCAGTACTTC.

This clonotype was counted between two and nine times. The chain couples TRBV5-6 to TRBJ2-7; D unresolved. This CDR3 is 12 amino acids long. The V and J ends lost 2 bases and 7 bases respectively, with 10 bases between them. The germline CDR1 and CDR2 sequences are SGHDT and YYEEEE. CDR3 region: CASSFTLGEQYF. CDR3 DNA sequence: TGTGCCAGCAGCTTCACCTTGGGAGAGCAGTACTTC. The full variable domain, rest sourced from reference TRBV5-6 and TRBJ2-7, is DAGVTQSPTHLIKTRGQQVTLRCSPKSGHDTVSWYQQALGQGPQFIFQYYEEEERQRGNFPDRFSGHQFPNYSSELNVNALLLGDSALYLCASSFTLGEQYFGPGTRLTVT.

This clonotype was recorded at least ten times. The chain links TRBV30 to TRBJ2-1; tentatively, D is TRBD2 (5 bases). The CDR3 loop spans 13 amino acids. The germline V and J ends were trimmed by 4 bases and 8 bases, with 15 bases remaining between them. Germline CDR1 GTSNPN, CDR2 SVGIG (reference sequence). DNA for the CDR3: TGTGCCTGGAACGAGGGAGTCTGGTATGAGCAGTTCTTC. Encoded protein: CAWNEGVWYEQFF.

This clonotype was found many times. This CDR3 reads CASSTSGNNEQFF. The CDR3 coding sequence is TGTGCCAGCTCAACATCAGGGAACAATGAGCAGTTCTTC. The chain carries TRBV18 and TRBJ2-1, with a weak D call TRBD1 (5 bases). The germline V gene has CDR1 KGHSH and CDR2 LQKENI. The CDR3 loop spans 13 amino acids. V was trimmed by 5 bases and J by 5 bases, leaving 10 bases between them.

The V gene is TRBV6-4, the J gene TRBJ2-3, with a tentative D call TRBD2 (6 bases). CDR1 is MRHNA, CDR2 SNTAGT, per germline. CDR3 length: 13 amino acids. The V end lost 4 bases, the J end lost 6 bases, and 11 bases lay between the germline ends. The DNA of the CDR3 is TGTGCCAGCAGTGTGACTAGTCAGGATACGCAGTATTTT. Translation gives CASSVTSQDTQYF.

The gene calls are TRBV7-2 and TRBJ2-3; 7 nucleotides match TRBD2. The CDR3 totals 16 residues. V lost 6 bases, J lost 2 bases, and 11 bases stayed unmatched. Germline CDR1 SGHTA, CDR2 FQGNSA. The CDR3 nucleotides read TGTGCCAGCAGGCGTCTAGCGGAGATAAACACAGATACGCAGTATTTT. Protein sequence: CASRRLAEINTDTQYF.

This clonotype was counted a few times. The CDR3 protein is CASSLAGLAAPGPPFYEQYF. The CDR3 DNA reads as TGCGCCAGCAGCTTGGCCGGTTTAGCGGCACCGGGCCCCCCCTTCTACGAGCAGTACTTC. The rearrangement joins TRBV5-1 to TRBJ2-7, with a weak D call TRBD2 (6 bases). Germline CDR1 and CDR2: SGHRS and YFSETQ. Trimming shortened V by 0 bases and J by 3 bases, and 28 bases separated the two germline ends. This CDR3 comprises 20 residues.

This chain uses TRBV19 with TRBJ2-2; TRBD1 matches 9 bases. CDR1 and CDR2 (germline): LNHDA, SQIVND (reference sequence). There are 16 residues in the CDR3. The trim removed 5 bases at V and 6 bases at J, leaving 10 bases unmatched. CDR3 amino acids: CASSLRTGVISGELFF. The CDR3, as DNA: TGTGCCAGTAGTCTAAGGACAGGGGTGATCTCCGGGGAGCTGTTTTTT.

The rearrangement links TRBV7-2 to TRBJ2-5; D gene uncertain. The CDR3 covers 12 residues. Trimming pared 2 bases from V and 7 bases from J, leaving 8 bases between. Germline CDR1 is SGHTA and CDR2 is FQGNSA. The CDR3 nucleotides are TGTGCCAGCAGCTTACCTATCGGGACCCAGTACTTC. Translation: CASSLPIGTQYF.

This clonotype was recorded a few times. J is TRBJ1-1 and V is TRBV29-1; D not resolved. Germline-derived CDR1 and CDR2 are SQVTM and ANQGSEA. V shed 7 bases and J shed 0 bases, with 9 bases lying between them. CDR3 length equals 12 residues. The CDR3 DNA is TGCAGCGCTGGGGAAATGAACACTGAAGCTTTCTTT. Its translation: CSAGEMNTEAFF.

V and J are TRBV9 and TRBJ2-3, with 10 bases that match TRBD1. CDR3 size: 18 residues. J gave up 4 bases and V 0 bases, and 11 bases lay outside the gene matches. Germline-derived CDR1 and CDR2 are SGDLS and YYNGEE. CDR3 bases: TGTGCCAGCAGCGTAGCCCCCCGGACAGGGGGTCCGGCAGATACGCAGTATTTT. This codes for CASSVAPRTGGPADTQYF.